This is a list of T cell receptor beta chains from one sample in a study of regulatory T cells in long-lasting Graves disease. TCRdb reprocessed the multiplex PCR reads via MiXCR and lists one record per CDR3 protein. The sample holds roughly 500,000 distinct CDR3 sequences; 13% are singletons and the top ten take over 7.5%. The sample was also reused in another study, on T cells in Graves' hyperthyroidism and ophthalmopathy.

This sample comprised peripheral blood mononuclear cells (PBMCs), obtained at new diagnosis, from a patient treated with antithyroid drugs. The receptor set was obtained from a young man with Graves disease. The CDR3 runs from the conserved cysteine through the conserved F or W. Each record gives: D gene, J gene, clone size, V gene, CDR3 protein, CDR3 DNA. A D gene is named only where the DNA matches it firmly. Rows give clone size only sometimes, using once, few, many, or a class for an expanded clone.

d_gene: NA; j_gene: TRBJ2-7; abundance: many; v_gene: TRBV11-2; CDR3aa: CASSPGRGTGTYEQYF; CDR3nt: TGTGCCAGCAGCCCGGGTCGGGGAACAGGGACCTACGAGCAGTACTTC
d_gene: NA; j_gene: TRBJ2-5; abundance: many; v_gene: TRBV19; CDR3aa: CASSMSSAGYQETQYF; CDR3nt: TGTGCCAGTAGTATGAGTTCAGCGGGCTACCAAGAGACCCAGTACTTC
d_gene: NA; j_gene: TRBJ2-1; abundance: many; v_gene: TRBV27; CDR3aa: CASSFSGRLHEQFF; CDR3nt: TGTGCCAGCAGTTTTTCCGGGAGACTGCATGAGCAGTTCTTC
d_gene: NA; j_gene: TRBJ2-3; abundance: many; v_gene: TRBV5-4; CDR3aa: CASSLETSTDTQYF; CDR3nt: TGTGCCAGCAGCTTGGAGACTAGCACAGATACGCAGTATTTT
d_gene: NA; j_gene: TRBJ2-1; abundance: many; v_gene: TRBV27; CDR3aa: CASSPRGSLSYNEQFF; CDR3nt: TGTGCCAGCAGTCCCAGGGGCTCCTTATCCTACAATGAGCAGTTCTTC
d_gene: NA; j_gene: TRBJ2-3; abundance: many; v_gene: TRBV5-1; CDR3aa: CASSLDSATDTQYF; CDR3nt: TGCGCCAGCAGCTTGGACAGTGCCACAGATACGCAGTATTTT
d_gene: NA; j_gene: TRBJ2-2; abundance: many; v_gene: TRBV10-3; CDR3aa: CAIRPQTSNTGELFF; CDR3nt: TGTGCCATCCGTCCACAAACCTCGAACACCGGGGAGCTGTTTTTT
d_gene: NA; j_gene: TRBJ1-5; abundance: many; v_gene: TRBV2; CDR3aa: CASSEGGRRNQPQHF; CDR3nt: TGTGCCAGCAGTGAAGGAGGGCGAAGGAATCAGCCCCAGCATTTT
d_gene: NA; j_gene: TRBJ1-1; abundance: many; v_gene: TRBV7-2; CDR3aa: CASSLAPRAESEAFF; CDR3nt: TGTGCCAGCAGCTTAGCCCCGAGAGCCGAGTCTGAAGCTTTCTTT
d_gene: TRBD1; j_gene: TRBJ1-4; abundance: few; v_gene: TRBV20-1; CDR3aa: CSAEPGQGMAEKLFF; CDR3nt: TGCAGTGCGGAGCCGGGACAGGGGATGGCGGAAAAACTGTTTTTT
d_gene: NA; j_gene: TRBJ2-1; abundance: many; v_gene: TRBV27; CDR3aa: CASSLIGGDSSYNEQFF; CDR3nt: TGTGCCAGCAGTTTAATTGGCGGGGACTCATCCTACAATGAGCAGTTCTTC
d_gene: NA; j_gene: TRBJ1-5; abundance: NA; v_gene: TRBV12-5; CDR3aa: CASGRESNQPQHF; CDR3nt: TGTGCTAGTGGGCGGGAGAGCAATCAGCCCCAGCATTTT
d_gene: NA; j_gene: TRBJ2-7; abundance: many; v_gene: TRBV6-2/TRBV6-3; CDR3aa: CASSYRASYEQYF; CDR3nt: TGTGCCAGCAGTTACAGGGCATCCTACGAGCAGTACTTC
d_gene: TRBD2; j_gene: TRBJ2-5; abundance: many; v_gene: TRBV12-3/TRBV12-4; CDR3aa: CASSTGTSGRETQYF; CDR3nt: TGTGCCAGCAGCACCGGGACTAGCGGGAGAGAGACCCAGTACTTC
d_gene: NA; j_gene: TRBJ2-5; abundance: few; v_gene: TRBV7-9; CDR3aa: CASSSPRGPRETQYF; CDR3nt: TGTGCCAGCAGCTCCCCGAGGGGCCCGAGGGAGACCCAGTACTTC